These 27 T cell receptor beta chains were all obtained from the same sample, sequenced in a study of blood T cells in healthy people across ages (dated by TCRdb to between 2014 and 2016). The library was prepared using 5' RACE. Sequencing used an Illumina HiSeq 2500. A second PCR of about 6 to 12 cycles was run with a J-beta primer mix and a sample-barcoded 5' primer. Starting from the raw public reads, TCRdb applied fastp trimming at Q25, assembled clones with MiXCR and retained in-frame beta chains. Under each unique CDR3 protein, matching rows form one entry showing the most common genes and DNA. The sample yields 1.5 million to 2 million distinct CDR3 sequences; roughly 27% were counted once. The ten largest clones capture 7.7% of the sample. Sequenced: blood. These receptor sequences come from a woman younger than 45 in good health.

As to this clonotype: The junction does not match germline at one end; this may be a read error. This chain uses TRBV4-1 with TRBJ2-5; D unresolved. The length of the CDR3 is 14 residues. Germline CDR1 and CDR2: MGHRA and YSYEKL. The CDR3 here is CTSSQGGFPETQYF. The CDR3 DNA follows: TGCACCAGCAGCCAAGGTGGATTCCCGGAGACCCAGTACTTC.

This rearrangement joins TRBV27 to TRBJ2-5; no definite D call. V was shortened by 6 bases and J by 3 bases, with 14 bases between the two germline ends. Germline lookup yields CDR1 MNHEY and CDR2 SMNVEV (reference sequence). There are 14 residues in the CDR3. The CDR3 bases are TGTGCCAGCAGACCCGGGCCCCTCGAAGAGACCCAGTACTTC. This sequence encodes CASRPGPLEETQYF.

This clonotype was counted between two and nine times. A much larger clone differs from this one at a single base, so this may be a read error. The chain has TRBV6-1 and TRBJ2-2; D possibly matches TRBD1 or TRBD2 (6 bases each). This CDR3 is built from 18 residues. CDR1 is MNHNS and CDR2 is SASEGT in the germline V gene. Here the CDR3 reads CASSEALVGGANTGDLFF. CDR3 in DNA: TGTGCCAGCAGTGAAGCGCTAGTCGGGGGCGCGAACACCGGGGATCTGTTTTTT.

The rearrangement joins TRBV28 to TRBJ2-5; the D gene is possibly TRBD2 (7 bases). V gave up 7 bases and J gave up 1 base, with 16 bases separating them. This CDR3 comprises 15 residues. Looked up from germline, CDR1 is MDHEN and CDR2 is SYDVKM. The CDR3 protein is CASKQGGGIQETQYF. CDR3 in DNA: TGTGCCAGCAAGCAGGGAGGGGGGATCCAAGAGACCCAGTACTTC.

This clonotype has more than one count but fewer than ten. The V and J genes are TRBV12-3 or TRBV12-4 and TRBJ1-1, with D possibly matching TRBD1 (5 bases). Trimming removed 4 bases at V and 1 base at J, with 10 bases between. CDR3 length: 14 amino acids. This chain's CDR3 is CASSSPTENTEAFF. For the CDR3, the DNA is TGTGCCAGCAGTTCCCCGACAGAGAACACTGAAGCTTTCTTT.

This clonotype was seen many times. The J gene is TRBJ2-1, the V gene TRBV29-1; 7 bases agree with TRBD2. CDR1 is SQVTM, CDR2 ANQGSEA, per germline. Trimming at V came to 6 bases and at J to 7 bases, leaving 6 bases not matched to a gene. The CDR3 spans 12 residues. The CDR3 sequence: CSVERDRNEQFF. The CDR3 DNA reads TGCAGCGTCGAGCGGGATCGAAATGAGCAGTTCTTC.

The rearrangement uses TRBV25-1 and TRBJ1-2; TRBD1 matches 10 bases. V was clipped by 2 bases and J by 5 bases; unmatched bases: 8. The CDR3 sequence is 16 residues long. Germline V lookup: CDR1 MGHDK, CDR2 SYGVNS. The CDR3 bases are TGTGCCAGCAGTGAAATGGGGACAGGGGAGGATTATGGCTACACCTTC. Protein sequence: CASSEMGTGEDYGYTF.

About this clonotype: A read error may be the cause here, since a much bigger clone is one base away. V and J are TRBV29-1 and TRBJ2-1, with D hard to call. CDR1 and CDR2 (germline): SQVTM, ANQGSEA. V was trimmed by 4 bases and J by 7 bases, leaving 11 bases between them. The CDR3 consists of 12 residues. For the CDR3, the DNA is TGCAGCGTTGCCGAGGCGTCAAATGAGCAGTTCTTC. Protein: CSVAEASNEQFF.

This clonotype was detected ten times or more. The CDR3 here is CASGFGLAGGLGSYNEQFF. DNA for the CDR3: TGTGCTAGTGGTTTTGGATTAGCGGGGGGCCTAGGCTCCTACAATGAGCAGTTCTTC. This sequence joins TRBV12-5 and TRBJ2-1; 10 bases line up with TRBD2. Germline V gene sequence: CDR1 LGHNT, CDR2 FRNRAP. There are 19 residues in the CDR3. The V gene end was trimmed by 3 bases and the J gene end by 0 bases; junction bases not matched to a gene: 11.

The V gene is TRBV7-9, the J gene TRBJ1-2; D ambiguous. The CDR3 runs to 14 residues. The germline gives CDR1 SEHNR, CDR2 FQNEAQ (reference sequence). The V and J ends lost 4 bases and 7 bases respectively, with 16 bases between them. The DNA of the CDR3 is TGTGCCAGCAGCTCACTGACCGTATCGGGTGGCTACACCTTC. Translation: CASSSLTVSGGYTF.

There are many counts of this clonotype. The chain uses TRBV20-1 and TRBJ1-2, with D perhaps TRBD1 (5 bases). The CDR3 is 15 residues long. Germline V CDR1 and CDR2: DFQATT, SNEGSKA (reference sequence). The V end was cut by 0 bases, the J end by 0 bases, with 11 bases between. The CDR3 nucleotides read TGCAGTGCTAGAGACCCGGACAATCCTAACTATGGCTACACCTTC. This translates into CSARDPDNPNYGYTF.

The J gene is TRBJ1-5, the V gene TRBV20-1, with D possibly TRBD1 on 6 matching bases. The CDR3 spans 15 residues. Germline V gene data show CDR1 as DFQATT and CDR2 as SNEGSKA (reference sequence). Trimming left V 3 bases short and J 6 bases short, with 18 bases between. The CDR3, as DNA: TGCAGTGCTAGGCCCAGGATGGGGGGGCTTCAGCCCCAGCATTTT. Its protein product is CSARPRMGGLQPQHF.

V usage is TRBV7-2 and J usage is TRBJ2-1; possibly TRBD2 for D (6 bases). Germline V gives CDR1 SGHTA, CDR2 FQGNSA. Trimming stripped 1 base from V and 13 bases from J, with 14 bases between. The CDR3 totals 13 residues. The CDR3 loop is CASSLEPGTDQFF. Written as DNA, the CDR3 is TGTGCCAGCAGCTTAGAACCCGGGACTGACCAGTTCTTC.

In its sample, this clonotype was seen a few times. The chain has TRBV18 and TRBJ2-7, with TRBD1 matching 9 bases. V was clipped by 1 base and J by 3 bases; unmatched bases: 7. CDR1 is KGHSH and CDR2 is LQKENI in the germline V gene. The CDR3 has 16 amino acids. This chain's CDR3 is CASSPRLGQGLYEQYF. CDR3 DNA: TGTGCCAGCTCACCACGCCTTGGACAGGGGCTCTACGAGCAGTACTTC.

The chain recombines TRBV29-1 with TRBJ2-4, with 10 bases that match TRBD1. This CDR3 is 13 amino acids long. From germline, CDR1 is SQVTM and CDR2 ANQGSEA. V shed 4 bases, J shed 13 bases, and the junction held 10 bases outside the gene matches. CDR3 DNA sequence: TGCAGCGTTGGAGGGGACAGGGGCAATGAGCAGTACTTC. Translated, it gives CSVGGDRGNEQYF. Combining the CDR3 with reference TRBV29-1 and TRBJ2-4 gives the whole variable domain SAVISQKPSRDICQRGTSLTIQCQVDSQVTMMFWYRQQPGQSLTLIATANQGSEATYESGFVIDKFPISRPNLTFSTLTVSNMSPEDSSIYLCSVGGDRGNEQYFGAGTRLSVL.

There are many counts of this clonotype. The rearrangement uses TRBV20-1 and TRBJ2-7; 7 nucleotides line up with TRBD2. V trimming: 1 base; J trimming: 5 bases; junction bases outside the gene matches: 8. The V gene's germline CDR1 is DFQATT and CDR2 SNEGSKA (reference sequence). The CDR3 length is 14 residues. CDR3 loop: CSARVSSGVNEQYF. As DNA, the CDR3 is TGCAGTGCTAGAGTATCCAGCGGGGTAAACGAGCAGTACTTC.

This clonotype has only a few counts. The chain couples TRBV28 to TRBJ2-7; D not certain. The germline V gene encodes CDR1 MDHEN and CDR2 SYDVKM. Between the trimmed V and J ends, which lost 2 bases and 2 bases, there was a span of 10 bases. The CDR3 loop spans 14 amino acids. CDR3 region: CASSLGSRAYEQYF. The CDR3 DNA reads TGTGCCAGCAGTTTAGGTAGTAGGGCCTACGAGCAGTACTTC.

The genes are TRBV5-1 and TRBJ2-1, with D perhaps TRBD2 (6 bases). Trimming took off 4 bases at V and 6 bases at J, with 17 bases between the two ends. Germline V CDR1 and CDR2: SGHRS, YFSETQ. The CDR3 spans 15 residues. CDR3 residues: CASSTAAGTANEQFF. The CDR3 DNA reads TGCGCCAGCAGCACCGCCGCGGGAACGGCCAATGAGCAGTTCTTC.

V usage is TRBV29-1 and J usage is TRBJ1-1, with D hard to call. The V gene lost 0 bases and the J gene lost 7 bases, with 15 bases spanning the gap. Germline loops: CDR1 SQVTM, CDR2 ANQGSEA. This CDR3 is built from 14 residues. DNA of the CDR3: TGCAGCGTTGAAGATCTTGGACGCGTCGGTGAAGCTTTCTTT. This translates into CSVEDLGRVGEAFF.

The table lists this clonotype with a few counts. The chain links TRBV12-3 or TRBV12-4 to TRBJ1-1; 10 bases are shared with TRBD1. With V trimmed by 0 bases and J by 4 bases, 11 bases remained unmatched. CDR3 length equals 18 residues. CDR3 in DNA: TGTGCCAGCAGTTTAGCGATTGGATCTCGGACAGGGGGCACTGAAGCTTTCTTT. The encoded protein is CASSLAIGSRTGGTEAFF.

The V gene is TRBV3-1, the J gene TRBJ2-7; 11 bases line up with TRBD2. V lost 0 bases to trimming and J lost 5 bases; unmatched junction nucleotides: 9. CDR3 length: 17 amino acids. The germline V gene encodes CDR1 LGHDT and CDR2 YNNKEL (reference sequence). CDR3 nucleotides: TGTGCCAGCAGCCAAGATAGAGGTAGCGGGAGGGTCCACGAGCAGTACTTC. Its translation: CASSQDRGSGRVHEQYF.

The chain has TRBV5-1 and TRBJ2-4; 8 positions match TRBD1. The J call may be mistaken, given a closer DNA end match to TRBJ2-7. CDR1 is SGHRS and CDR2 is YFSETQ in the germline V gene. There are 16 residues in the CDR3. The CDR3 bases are TGCGCCAGCAGCCTACTTAAAGGACAGGGTTGTGACGAGCAGTACTTC. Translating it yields CASSLLKGQGCDEQYF.

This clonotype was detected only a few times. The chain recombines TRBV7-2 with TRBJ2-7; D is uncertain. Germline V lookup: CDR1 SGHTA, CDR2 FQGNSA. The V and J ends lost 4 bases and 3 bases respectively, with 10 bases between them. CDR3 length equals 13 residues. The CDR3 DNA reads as TGTGCCAGCAGCTCCCCAGAGAACTACGAGCAGTACTTC. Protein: CASSSPENYEQYF.

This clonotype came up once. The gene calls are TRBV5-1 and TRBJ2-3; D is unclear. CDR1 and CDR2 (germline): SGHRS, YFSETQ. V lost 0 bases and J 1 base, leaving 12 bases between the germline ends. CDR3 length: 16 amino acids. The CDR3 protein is CASSLGDGWGTDTQYF. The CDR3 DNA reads TGCGCCAGCAGCTTGGGAGACGGGTGGGGCACAGATACGCAGTATTTT.

This chain's CDR3 is CASSVRQNEQYF. The CDR3 DNA is TGTGCCAGTAGTGTTCGACAGAACGAGCAGTACTTC. The chain combines TRBV19 with TRBJ2-4; tentatively, D is TRBD1 (5 bases). The last part of the DNA fits TRBJ2-7 better; the J call may be wrong. The germline CDR1 and CDR2 sequences are LNHDA and SQIVND (reference sequence). The CDR3 covers 12 residues.

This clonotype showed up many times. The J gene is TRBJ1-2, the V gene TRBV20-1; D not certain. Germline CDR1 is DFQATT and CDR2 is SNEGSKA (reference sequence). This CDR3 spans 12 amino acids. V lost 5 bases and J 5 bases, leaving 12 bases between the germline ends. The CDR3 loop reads CSADGTGYGYTF. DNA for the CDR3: TGCAGTGCTGACGGTACGGGGTATGGCTACACCTTC.

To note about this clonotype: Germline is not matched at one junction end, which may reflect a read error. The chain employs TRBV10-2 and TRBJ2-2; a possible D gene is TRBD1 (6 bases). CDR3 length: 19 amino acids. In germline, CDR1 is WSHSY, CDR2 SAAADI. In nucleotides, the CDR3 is TGTGCCAGCACACAACAAAGTAACAGGGATCTCTGGAACACCGGGGAGCTGTTTTTT. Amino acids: CASTQQSNRDLWNTGELFF.